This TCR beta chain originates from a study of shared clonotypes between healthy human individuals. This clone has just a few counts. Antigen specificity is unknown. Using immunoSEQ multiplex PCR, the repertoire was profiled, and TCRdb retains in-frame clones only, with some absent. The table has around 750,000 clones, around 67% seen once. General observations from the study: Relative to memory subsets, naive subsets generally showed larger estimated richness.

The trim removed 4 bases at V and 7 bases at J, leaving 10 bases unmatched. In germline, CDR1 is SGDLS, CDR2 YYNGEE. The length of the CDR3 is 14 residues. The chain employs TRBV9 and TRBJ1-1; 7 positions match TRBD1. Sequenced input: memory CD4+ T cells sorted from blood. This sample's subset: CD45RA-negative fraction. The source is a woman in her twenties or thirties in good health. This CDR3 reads CASSSLTGRNEAFF. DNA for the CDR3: TGTGCCAGCAGCAGCTTGACAGGGAGGAATGAAGCTTTCTTT.